This passage covers 20 T cell receptor beta chains from one sample sequenced in a study of blood T cell repertoires in COVID-19. The method was immunoSEQ multiplex PCR; TCRdb's version includes in-frame clones alone and lacks a portion of them. The table lists some 31,000 clones, 85% to 95% of them singletons. The sequenced sample consisted of peripheral blood. Receptor source: a human donor in a cohort sampled during active COVID-19.

The rearrangement links TRBV6-6 to TRBJ1-3; no reliable D call. CDR3 size: 14 residues. Between the trimmed V and J ends, which lost 6 bases and 1 base, there was a span of 10 bases. Germline assignment: CDR1 MNHNY and CDR2 SVGAGI (reference sequence). The CDR3 sequence: CASSPFRSGNTIYF. The DNA for the CDR3 is TGTGCCAGCAGCCCCTTCAGATCTGGAAACACCATATATTTT.

V usage is TRBV5-1 and J usage is TRBJ2-1, with 8 bases that match TRBD1. V shed 5 bases, J shed 3 bases, and the junction held 1 base outside the gene matches. Per germline, CDR1 SGHRS and CDR2 YFSETQ. The CDR3 consists of 13 residues. The CDR3 nucleotides are TGCGCCAGCAGAGGACAGGGCTACAATGAGCAGTTCTTC. Amino acids: CASRGQGYNEQFF. The full variable domain, with the rest looked up from reference TRBV5-1 and TRBJ2-1, is KAGVTQTPRYLIKTRGQQVTLSCSPISGHRSVSWYQQTPGQGLQFLFEYFSETQRNKGNFPGRFSGRQFSNSRSEMNVSTLELGDSALYLCASRGQGYNEQFFGPGTRLTVL.

This rearrangement joins TRBV11-3 to TRBJ2-3; 8 bases match TRBD2. The V segment lost 5 bases and the J segment 6 bases; nucleotides outside the gene matches: 13. This CDR3 has 16 residues. CDR1 SGHNT and CDR2 YENEEA come from the germline V gene. Here the CDR3 reads CASSSDKFTGGDTQYF. CDR3 coding DNA: TGTGCCAGCAGCAGCGACAAGTTCACGGGAGGGGATACGCAGTATTTT.

The V call is TRBV11-1, the J call TRBJ1-1; 7 bases map to TRBD1. Looked up from germline, CDR1 is SGHAT and CDR2 is FQDESV (reference sequence). The CDR3 is 15 amino acids. The junction had 7 bases not matched to a gene; V was cut back by 5 bases and J by 1 base. The CDR3 loop is CASSPGQVGNTEAFF. The CDR3 coding sequence is TGTGCCAGCAGCCCCGGACAGGTGGGGAACACTGAAGCTTTCTTT.

This chain joins TRBV4-1 and TRBJ2-2; D not resolved. The CDR3 runs 14 residues. Germline V gives CDR1 MGHRA, CDR2 YSYEKL. V lost 3 bases to trimming and J lost 6 bases, with 11 bases between them. The CDR3 nucleotides read TGCGCCAGCAGCCATAGACCCGCGGCCGGGGAGCTGTTTTTT. As protein: CASSHRPAAGELFF.

The chain carries TRBV3-1 (or the pseudogene TRBV3-2) and TRBJ2-2; D not resolved. The length of the CDR3 is 12 residues. Germline CDR1 is LGHDT and CDR2 is YNNKEL (reference sequence). V was pared by 1 base and J by 10 bases, with 7 bases between. The CDR3 is CASSQAGLELFF. The CDR3 DNA reads as TGTGCCAGCAGCCAAGCCGGTCTGGAGCTGTTTTTT.

V usage is TRBV5-1 and J usage is TRBJ1-2; D is unresolved. Trimming left V 0 bases short and J 2 bases short, with 5 bases between. The CDR3 is made up of 13 amino acids. Germline CDR1 is SGHRS and CDR2 is YFSETQ. The CDR3 nucleotides read TGCGCCAGCAGCTTGGCCGTAAACTATGGCTACACCTTC. Amino acid sequence: CASSLAVNYGYTF. Using reference TRBV5-1 and TRBJ1-2 for the parts outside the CDR3, the full variable domain is KAGVTQTPRYLIKTRGQQVTLSCSPISGHRSVSWYQQTPGQGLQFLFEYFSETQRNKGNFPGRFSGRQFSNSRSEMNVSTLELGDSALYLCASSLAVNYGYTFGSGTRLTVV.

The rearrangement links TRBV5-1 to TRBJ1-2, with 8 bases matching TRBD1. The V gene's germline CDR1 is SGHRS and CDR2 YFSETQ. The CDR3 contains 16 residues. J lost 4 bases, V lost 0 bases, and 8 bases had no gene match. The CDR3 DNA sequence: TGCGCCAGCAGCTTGGCCCAGGGGGCGGTTGGCTATGGCTACACCTTC. Residues: CASSLAQGAVGYGYTF.

The sample holds a few counts of this clone. The V gene is TRBV9, the J gene TRBJ2-3; D might be TRBD2 (6 bases). CDR3 length: 16 amino acids. Germline assignment: CDR1 SGDLS and CDR2 YYNGEE. The V end was cut by 0 bases, the J end by 5 bases, with 16 bases between. CDR3 sequence: CASSVGLAKTLDTQYF. The CDR3 DNA reads TGTGCCAGCAGCGTAGGGCTAGCGAAGACACTAGATACGCAGTATTTT.

The chain combines TRBV2 with TRBJ1-5; 10 bases fit TRBD1. V dropped 6 bases and J dropped 5; count of bases not matched to a gene: 4. The CDR3 sequence is 14 residues long. Germline V gene lookup returns CDR1 SNHLY and CDR2 FYNNEI. CDR3 in DNA: TGTGCCAGCAGGGACAGGGGGGAGTATCAGCCCCAGCATTTT. Protein: CASRDRGEYQPQHF.

This sequence joins TRBV27 and TRBJ1-2; D gene uncertain. With 2 bases removed from V and 0 bases from J, the gap between germline ends came to 7 bases. The CDR3 has 14 amino acids. Germline loops: CDR1 MNHEY, CDR2 SMNVEV (reference sequence). The CDR3 nucleotides read TGTGCCAGCAGTTTAGCGGTTACTAACTATGGCTACACCTTC. Amino acid sequence: CASSLAVTNYGYTF.

The chain employs TRBV27 and TRBJ1-6; perhaps TRBD1 as D (6 bases). The germline V gene encodes CDR1 MNHEY and CDR2 SMNVEV (reference sequence). The CDR3 length is 17 residues. V lost 6 bases and J 5 bases, leaving 20 bases between the germline ends. The CDR3 nucleotides read TGTGCCAGCAGGACTACCTCAGGGGCGCCCAATAATTCACCCCTCCACTTT. It encodes CASRTTSGAPNNSPLHF.

This sequence joins TRBV27 and TRBJ2-7; D perhaps matches TRBD2 (6 bases). The CDR3 extends over 13 amino acids. Germline V gives CDR1 MNHEY, CDR2 SMNVEV (reference sequence). V was cut by 3 bases and J by 4 bases, with 10 bases left in between. This CDR3 reads CASSFRGSYEQYF. CDR3 DNA sequence: TGTGCCAGCAGTTTTCGGGGGTCATACGAGCAGTACTTC.

This chain links TRBV30 with TRBJ2-4; 11 positions agree with TRBD2. V shed 3 bases and J 7 bases; nucleotides not matched to a gene: 8. This CDR3 has 15 amino acids. CDR1 is GTSNPN and CDR2 is SVGIG in the germline V gene (reference sequence). The CDR3 sequence: CAWRIAGGPVNIQYF. The CDR3 region has the DNA TGTGCCTGGAGGATAGCGGGAGGGCCCGTCAACATTCAGTACTTC.

The CDR3 sequence: CASSPGTPYQPQHF. For the CDR3, the DNA is TGTGCCAGCAGCCCCGGGACACCTTATCAGCCCCAGCATTTT. The J gene is TRBJ1-5, the V gene TRBV28; tentatively, D is TRBD1 (6 bases). Trimming shortened V by 6 bases and J by 5 bases, and 14 bases separated the two germline ends. This CDR3 is built from 14 residues. From germline, CDR1 is MDHEN and CDR2 SYDVKM.

The chain has TRBV28 and TRBJ2-3; 7 nucleotides agree with TRBD2. Trimming cost V 4 bases and J 9 bases; bases outside gene matches: 10. The CDR3 has 14 residues. Germline-derived CDR1 and CDR2 are MDHEN and SYDVKM. CDR3 nucleotides: TGTGCCAGCAGTTACCCCCGGACTAGGGGAACGCAGTATTTT. It is translated as CASSYPRTRGTQYF.

J is TRBJ2-3 and V is TRBV5-1, with D tentatively TRBD2 (5 bases). Germline values: CDR1 SGHRS, CDR2 YFSETQ. This CDR3 contains 15 residues. Trimming cost V 0 bases and J 0 bases, with 8 bases left between them. In nucleotides, the CDR3 is TGCGCCAGCAGCTTGGGGGAGTGGAGCACAGATACGCAGTATTTT. It yields the protein CASSLGEWSTDTQYF.

The chain has TRBV18 and TRBJ1-1; D possibly corresponds to TRBD1 (5 bases). Germline V lookup: CDR1 KGHSH, CDR2 LQKENI. V was pared by 5 bases and J by 6 bases, with 13 bases between. The CDR3 runs 13 residues. The chain's CDR3 is CASSSAGGAEAFF. DNA for the CDR3: TGTGCCAGCTCATCTGCCGGAGGGGCTGAAGCTTTCTTT. The full variable domain, with the rest looked up from reference TRBV18 and TRBJ1-1, is NAGVMQNPRHLVRRRGQEARLRCSPMKGHSHVYWYRQLPEEGLKFMVYLQKENIIDESGMPKERFSAEFPKEGPSILRIQQVVRGDSAAYFCASSSAGGAEAFFGQGTRLTVV.

As DNA, the CDR3 is TGTGCCAGTAGTATGGGCCCTAATGAGCAGTTCTTC. This encodes CASSMGPNEQFF. The chain couples TRBV19 to TRBJ2-1; no clear D. The CDR3 has 12 residues. The germline CDR1 and CDR2 sequences are LNHDA and SQIVND (reference sequence). Trimming took off 3 bases at V and 7 bases at J, with 7 bases between the two ends.

The V call is TRBV27, the J call TRBJ2-7; D is undetermined. Deletions cut 2 bases from V and 6 bases from J, with 14 bases between. The CDR3 consists of 14 residues. The germline gives CDR1 MNHEY, CDR2 SMNVEV (reference sequence). This CDR3 is CASSLRLSAREQYF. DNA for the CDR3: TGTGCCAGCAGTTTACGACTCTCCGCCCGCGAGCAGTACTTC.